This section outlines one T cell receptor beta chain sequence together with its context. There is no known antigen for this receptor. No quality values exist for individual bases; no much larger clone is one base distant. TCRbeta CDR3 regions were sequenced with the immunoSEQ Assay. After extraction, genomic DNA underwent amplification by bias-controlled multiplex PCR, followed by high-throughput sequencing. As for how the authors treated the data: To quantify the absolute abundance of each unique TCRbeta CDR3 region, sequences were collapsed and filtered. T cell fraction was estimated by normalizing TCRbeta template counts to usable DNA, with usable DNA measured through amplification of reference genes found in all nucleated cells. Repertoire TCRs were annotated as SARS-CoV-2-specific when V gene, CDR3 amino acid sequence and J gene were exactly matched to a known reactive TCR set. The reference SARS-CoV-2 TCR set came from MIRA and was filtered for enrichment in COVID-19-positive ImmuneCODE repertoires, removing public or cross-reactive TCRs. Using the MIRA antigens, annotated TCRs were further analysed by specific ORF or by position within an ORF. Breadth was defined as annotated unique rearrangements over total unique productive rearrangements; depth was the summed frequency of those rearrangements. TCR breadth was compared between groups using two-sided Wilcoxon rank-sum tests. TCRdb obtained this table from immuneACCESS and retained in-frame rearrangements with V and J assigned. These tables miss some clones; where compared with another copy, unresolved V genes account for less than half of the shortfall, and the remainder is unexplained. That table gives V, J and clone size, and the DNA gave D and trimming. Recorded for this sample are 350,000 to 400,000 clones; more than 85% of them occurred a single time. The ten top clones hold around 3.4% of the sample.

The data stem from a study of Ad26.COV2.S vaccination and SARS-CoV-2 variants (dated by TCRdb to 2020 to 2023). At the level of the whole study: Donors in the vaccine arm were drawn from COV1001, a multicentre, randomized, double-blind, placebo-controlled phase I-IIa trial testing Ad26.COV2.S in healthy adults. Ad26.COV2.S was administered intramuscularly at 5 x 10^10 or 1 x 10^11 viral particles, either as a single shot or as two shots given 56 days apart. Sequencing of the TCRbeta repertoire served to evaluate the specificity and breadth of SARS-CoV-2-reactive T cell receptors following Ad26.COV2.S vaccination. Participants in the trial were split at random into five groups of five each, receiving low-dose or high-dose Ad26.COV2.S once or twice, or else placebo on both occasions. A total of 32 samples were included in the TCR-sequenced set, comprising around 19 Ad26.COV2.S vaccine recipients, 5 placebo recipients and 8 SARS-CoV-2 convalescent individuals. Blinding of investigators to trial group allocation was maintained during experiments and outcome assessment. What the work shows at the level of the full study, not this receptor alone: It was noted by the authors that total T cell responses may have been underestimated by the TCR breadth and depth analyses. Non-spike TCR breadth was comparable between vaccine and placebo recipients, consistent with the vaccine containing only spike. The study was not powered to compare responses between vaccine doses or regimens. Compared with placebo recipients, Ad26.COV2.S recipients showed higher spike-specific TCR breadth (P = 0.0014). Substantial breadth of spike-specific CD8+ and CD4+ T cell responses was reported after vaccination.

The treatment or condition label of this sample denotes: around 19 received Ad26.COV2.S at low or high dose, single or two shots; roughly 5 received placebo; per-sample allocation not given. Repertoires of vaccine and placebo recipients were sequenced from samples collected on day 63 after the first injection. Cohort 1b enrolled 25 to 30 adults aged 18-55 years at a single site in Boston, USA, between 29 July and 7 August 2020. Ad26.COV2.S was a replication-incompetent adenovirus type 26 vector expressing a prefusion-stabilized SARS-CoV-2 spike protein from the original Wuhan strain. Sequenced material: peripheral blood, taken in a trial of Ad26.COV2.S vaccine versus placebo. The sequence derives from a person aged 18-65 years who received the Ad26.COV2.S COVID-19 vaccine or a placebo.

The CDR3 loop reads CASSYGTANTDTQYF. The bases are TGTGCCAGCAGTTACGGGACAGCAAACACAGATACGCAGTATTTT. The rearranged chain carries TRBV6-5 and TRBJ2-3, with 7 bases in between that match TRBD1. The germline V gene provides CDR1 MNHEY and CDR2 SVGAGI. For this chain, trimming is 2 bases at the V end and 2 bases at the J end, and the number of junction bases without a gene match is 4. The CDR3 runs 15 residues from the cysteine to the phenylalanine. The DNA shown is the 45-base CDR3, in frame from base 1.